Shown below are 20 T cell receptor beta chains from a single sample sequenced in a study of blood T cell repertoires in COVID-19. Sequencing used immunoSEQ multiplex PCR; TCRdb keeps in-frame clones, though not all of them. The sample carries about 250,000 clones, just over 85% recorded once. The specimen sequenced was peripheral blood. The receptor set was obtained from a man older than 75 with acute or convalescent COVID-19.

The rearrangement uses TRBV7-2 and TRBJ1-6; TRBD1 agrees at 7 bases. With V trimmed by 5 bases and J by 8 bases, 9 bases remained unmatched. This CDR3 has 15 residues. Germline V CDR1 and CDR2: SGHTA, FQGNSA. CDR3 DNA sequence: TGTGCCAGCAGCCTACAGGGGTCAACGGATTCACCCCTCCACTTT. Protein sequence: CASSLQGSTDSPLHF.

V and J are TRBV6-2 or TRBV6-3 and TRBJ2-1; TRBD2 matches at 11 bases. Germline V lookup: CDR1 MNHEY, CDR2 SVGEGT. V shed 5 bases and J 12 bases; nucleotides not matched to a gene: 9. The CDR3 contains 14 residues. CDR3 nucleotides: TGTGCCAGCAGTAAGGGACTAGCGGTCGTTGCGCAGTTCTTC. As protein: CASSKGLAVVAQFF.

The genes are TRBV7-2 and TRBJ2-6, with TRBD1 matching over 8 bases. The V segment lost 4 bases and the J segment 1 base; nucleotides outside the gene matches: 6. Germline V gene data show CDR1 as SGHTA and CDR2 as FQGNSA. This CDR3 spans 17 amino acids. CDR3 protein: CASSSRDRWSGANVLTF. CDR3 bases: TGTGCCAGCAGCTCCCGGGACAGGTGGTCTGGGGCCAACGTCCTGACTTTC.

This chain links TRBV18 with TRBJ1-1; the D gene is possibly TRBD1 (5 bases). V shed 3 bases and J shed 5 bases, with 10 bases lying between them. The CDR3 sequence is 13 residues long. CDR1 is KGHSH, CDR2 LQKENI, per germline. CDR3 sequence: CASSPAGMTEAFF. The CDR3 bases are TGTGCCAGCTCACCGGCAGGGATGACTGAAGCTTTCTTT. The full variable domain, rest sourced from reference TRBV18 and TRBJ1-1, is NAGVMQNPRHLVRRRGQEARLRCSPMKGHSHVYWYRQLPEEGLKFMVYLQKENIIDESGMPKERFSAEFPKEGPSILRIQQVVRGDSAAYFCASSPAGMTEAFFGQGTRLTVV.

J is TRBJ2-1 and V is TRBV28; 11 bases line up with TRBD2. Trimming cost V 6 bases and J 0 bases; bases outside gene matches: 16. CDR1 MDHEN and CDR2 SYDVKM come from the germline V gene. This CDR3 spans 20 amino acids. DNA for the CDR3: TGTGCCAGCAGCTTAGCGTCCGGGACTAGCGGTCTCAGCTCCTACAATGAGCAGTTCTTC. Translation gives CASSLASGTSGLSSYNEQFF.

The rearrangement links TRBV25-1 to TRBJ2-7; D is perhaps TRBD2 (6 bases). V lost 0 bases, J lost 6 bases, and 9 bases lay in between. The CDR3 is made up of 13 amino acids. Germline V gene lookup returns CDR1 MGHDK and CDR2 SYGVNS. DNA of the CDR3: TGTGCCAGCAGTGAATATGGGGGGATCGAGCAGTACTTC. Its protein product is CASSEYGGIEQYF.

The rearrangement uses TRBV5-1 and TRBJ2-3; 8 positions agree with TRBD2. The CDR3 extends over 15 amino acids. V gave up 0 bases and J gave up 4 bases; unmatched junction bases: 4. CDR1 is SGHRS, CDR2 YFSETQ, per germline. This CDR3 is CASSLESGSPDTQYF. Written as DNA, the CDR3 is TGCGCCAGCAGCTTGGAAAGCGGGAGCCCAGATACGCAGTATTTT.

This clone has only a few counts. The chain links TRBV3-1 (or the pseudogene TRBV3-2) to TRBJ1-3; D remains ambiguous. Per the germline V gene, CDR1 is LGHDT and CDR2 is YNNKEL (reference sequence). The ends were cut back, 1 base at V and 11 bases at J, with 6 bases in the middle. The CDR3 sequence is 11 residues long. The chain's CDR3 is CASSQGESIYF. CDR3 nucleotides: TGTGCCAGCAGCCAAGGAGAATCCATATATTTT.

The chain is built from TRBV4-1 and TRBJ2-1; 8 bases are shared with TRBD2. V was pared by 1 base and J by 6 bases, with 8 bases of the junction left unmatched. The CDR3 spans 16 residues. Germline V CDR1 and CDR2: MGHRA, YSYEKL. The CDR3 DNA is TGCGCCAGCAGCCAAGGCCCAGCGGGAGTCCCCAATGAGCAGTTCTTC. Translation gives CASSQGPAGVPNEQFF.

This chain connects TRBV6-6 to TRBJ1-6; D is uncertain. CDR3 size: 16 residues. Germline assignment: CDR1 MNHNY and CDR2 SVGAGI (reference sequence). V was trimmed by 10 bases and J by 7 bases, leaving 23 bases between them. CDR3 protein: CATMEATNIHNSPLHF. Written as DNA, the CDR3 is TGTGCCACCATGGAGGCGACAAATATTCACAATTCACCCCTCCACTTT.

The V gene is TRBV19, the J gene TRBJ1-5; 9 bases line up with TRBD1. The CDR3 spans 18 residues. Germline values: CDR1 LNHDA, CDR2 SQIVND (reference sequence). The ends lost 5 bases at V and 6 bases at J; junction bases unmatched: 17. Here the CDR3 reads CASSSRGQGNEVVQPQHF. Written as DNA, the CDR3 is TGTGCCAGTAGTTCGCGAGGACAGGGGAACGAAGTAGTTCAGCCCCAGCATTTT.

The chain combines TRBV24-1 with TRBJ1-2; 7 bases map to TRBD1. The CDR3 has 16 residues. The trim removed 2 bases at V and 7 bases at J, leaving 12 bases unmatched. Germline lookup yields CDR1 KGHDR and CDR2 SFDVKD. CDR3 sequence: CATSDSDRAQIGGYTF. CDR3 sequence (DNA): TGTGCCACCAGTGATTCCGACAGGGCGCAAATAGGTGGCTACACCTTC.

The chain has TRBV4-3 and TRBJ1-1; no definite D call. Germline V gives CDR1 LGHNA, CDR2 YSLEER. Trimming cost V 5 bases and J 1 base, with 8 bases left between them. The CDR3 loop spans 13 amino acids. In nucleotides, the CDR3 is TGCGCCAGCAGCTTTCGACAGAACACTGAAGCTTTCTTT. It translates to CASSFRQNTEAFF.

The chain has TRBV6-2 or TRBV6-3 and TRBJ2-4, with 8 bases fitting TRBD2. This CDR3 comprises 18 residues. The V gene's germline CDR1 is MNHEY and CDR2 SVGEGT. Trimming at V came to 0 bases and at J to 0 bases, leaving 7 bases not matched to a gene. The CDR3 loop reads CASSYSTGGILAKNIQYF. CDR3 nucleotides: TGTGCCAGCAGTTACTCGACGGGAGGGATCTTAGCCAAAAACATTCAGTACTTC.

The chain couples TRBV7-2 to TRBJ2-5; D gene unclear. V was cut by 4 bases and J by 2 bases, with 8 bases left in between. Germline V CDR1 and CDR2: SGHTA, FQGNSA. The CDR3 is 13 amino acids. In DNA form, the CDR3 reads TGTGCCAGCAGCTCCTCCCGGCAAGAGACCCAGTACTTC. Residues: CASSSSRQETQYF.

V gene TRBV6-5 combines with J gene TRBJ1-1, with TRBD1 identical over 11 bases. The length of the CDR3 is 15 residues. The junction had 7 bases not matched to a gene; V was cut back by 5 bases and J by 5 bases. Germline V gene lookup returns CDR1 MNHEY and CDR2 SVGAGI. The CDR3 is CASSTRTGGITEAFF. The CDR3 DNA reads as TGTGCCAGCAGTACCCGGACAGGGGGCATAACTGAAGCTTTCTTT.

With respect to this clone: This CDR3 is also generated by other DNA sequences in the sample. The chain has TRBV28 and TRBJ2-7, with 8 bases aligning to TRBD1. Germline CDR1 and CDR2: MDHEN and SYDVKM. The CDR3 spans 14 residues. Trimming took 3 bases from V and 0 from J; bases not matched to a gene: 1. The CDR3 protein is CASSLGQVSYEQYF. The CDR3 nucleotides read TGTGCCAGCAGTTTGGGACAGGTCTCCTACGAGCAGTACTTC.

The chain carries TRBV5-1 and TRBJ1-3, with D tentatively TRBD1 (6 bases). This CDR3 comprises 16 residues. Trimming cost V 1 base and J 2 bases, with 13 bases left between them. The germline V gene has CDR1 SGHRS and CDR2 YFSETQ. The CDR3 loop is CASSLTAGQTGNTIYF. CDR3 in DNA: TGCGCCAGCAGCTTGACGGCAGGACAGACTGGAAACACCATATATTTT.

This chain links TRBV13 with TRBJ1-2, with 8 nucleotides matching TRBD1. This CDR3 comprises 15 residues. J gave up 5 bases and V 6 bases, and 11 bases lay outside the gene matches. Germline-derived CDR1 and CDR2 are PRHDT and FYEKMQ (reference sequence). The CDR3 coding sequence is TGTGCCAGCAGGCGCGGACAGGGAGAACAGTATGGCTACACCTTC. Encoded protein: CASRRGQGEQYGYTF.

The chain has TRBV28 and TRBJ1-5, with D uncertain. V was cut by 1 base and J by 0 bases, with 4 bases left in between. This CDR3 comprises 14 residues. CDR1 is MDHEN and CDR2 is SYDVKM in the germline V gene. The CDR3 protein is CASSLSGSNQPQHF. Written as DNA, the CDR3 is TGTGCCAGCAGTTTATCGGGTAGCAATCAGCCCCAGCATTTT.